These 15 T cell receptor beta chains were all obtained from the same sample, sequenced in a study of Ad26.COV2.S vaccination and SARS-CoV-2 variants. Sequencing used immunoSEQ multiplex PCR; TCRdb keeps in-frame clones, though not all of them. The sample shows some 180,000 clones, around nine tenths of them seen only once. The starting material was peripheral blood, obtained after recovery from COVID-19. Every receptor here comes from a human donor who had recovered from COVID-19.

The rearrangement links TRBV2 to TRBJ1-2; D remains unclear. The CDR3 has 14 amino acids. Germline CDR1 is SNHLY and CDR2 is FYNNEI. V lost 3 bases and J lost 1, with 9 bases in between. This chain's CDR3 is CASSDRHDNYGYTF. The CDR3 DNA reads as TGTGCCAGCAGTGACCGCCACGATAACTATGGCTACACCTTC.

The chain links TRBV27 to TRBJ2-1, with TRBD2 matching over 9 bases. V lost 2 bases, J lost 9 bases, and 8 bases stayed unmatched. The CDR3 totals 15 residues. CDR1 and CDR2 from the germline V gene are MNHEY and SMNVEV (reference sequence). DNA of the CDR3: TGTGCCAGCAGTTTAGCGGGAGGGGGAATAAGTGAGCAGTTCTTC. It specifies CASSLAGGGISEQFF.

The V call is TRBV15, the J call TRBJ1-3, with 9 bases matching TRBD1. This CDR3 has 17 amino acids. Germline assignment: CDR1 LNHNV and CDR2 YYDKDF (reference sequence). After removal of 5 bases from V and 0 bases from J, the junction contained 8 bases not matched to a gene. Written as DNA, the CDR3 is TGTGCCACCAGCTCAGGGGACAGGGCCTTCTCTGGAAACACCATATATTTT. Translated, it gives CATSSGDRAFSGNTIYF.

The V and J genes are TRBV3-1 (or the pseudogene TRBV3-2) and TRBJ1-3; TRBD1 is a possible D gene (6 bases). The CDR3 length is 17 residues. Trimming stripped 7 bases from V and 5 bases from J, with 24 bases between. The germline V gene has CDR1 LGHDT and CDR2 YNNKEL (reference sequence). CDR3 DNA: TGTGCCAGCACCTCTCGGGGAGACAGGACCCCTCGAAACACCATATATTTT. Translation: CASTSRGDRTPRNTIYF.

The rearrangement uses TRBV9 and TRBJ1-1, with D possibly TRBD1 on 5 matching bases. Germline lookup yields CDR1 SGDLS and CDR2 YYNGEE. This CDR3 has 10 residues. V lost 4 bases and J lost 14, with 12 bases in between. The CDR3 DNA is TGTGCCAGCAGCCCGGACCGACAGTTCTTT. It specifies CASSPDRQFF.

This clone was counted once. The gene calls are TRBV11-1 and TRBJ2-3; D not resolved. This CDR3 region has 16 residues. V lost 0 bases and J lost 5, with 15 bases in between. Germline V gives CDR1 SGHAT, CDR2 FQDESV (reference sequence). CDR3 nucleotides: TGTGCCAGCAGCTTAGCGATGCGGAACCTCGGAGATACGCAGTATTTT. It yields the protein CASSLAMRNLGDTQYF.

A remark on this clone: Other nucleotide sequences in the sample specify the same CDR3. The chain has TRBV6-5 and TRBJ1-1; D is uncertain. V lost 0 bases and J lost 0, with 8 bases in between. CDR1 is MNHEY, CDR2 SVGAGI, per germline. The CDR3 extends over 15 amino acids. CDR3 loop: CASSYSSRLNTEAFF. The CDR3 DNA reads TGTGCCAGCAGTTACTCGAGCAGGTTGAACACTGAAGCTTTCTTT.

The chain has TRBV6-5 and TRBJ1-2, with 11 bases identical to TRBD1. The CDR3 runs to 15 residues. From germline, CDR1 is MNHEY and CDR2 SVGAGI. V was clipped by 7 bases and J by 2 bases; unmatched bases: 6. In DNA form, the CDR3 reads TGTGCCAGCATTGGAGGACAGGGGGCGAACTATGGCTACACCTTC. Encoded protein: CASIGGQGANYGYTF.

The CDR3 DNA reads TGTGCCAGCAGTGATGGTCCGGGGATGAACTATGGCTACACCTTC. Its protein is CASSDGPGMNYGYTF. The chain couples TRBV6-1 to TRBJ1-2, with no clear D. Between the trimmed V and J ends, which lost 3 bases and 2 bases, there was a span of 13 bases. CDR3 length: 15 residues. From germline, CDR1 is MNHNS and CDR2 SASEGT.

V and J are TRBV11-3 and TRBJ2-1; 10 bases match TRBD2. The CDR3 is made up of 13 amino acids. V was pared by 5 bases and J by 9 bases, with 4 bases of the junction left unmatched. CDR1 is SGHNT and CDR2 is YENEEA in the germline V gene. The chain's CDR3 is CASSPVAGGEQFF. CDR3 nucleotides: TGTGCCAGCAGCCCCGTAGCGGGGGGTGAGCAGTTCTTC.

The chain is built from TRBV20-1 and TRBJ1-2, with no clear D. CDR3 length equals 11 residues. Trimming took off 4 bases at V and 8 bases at J, with 11 bases between the two ends. Germline assignment: CDR1 DFQATT and CDR2 SNEGSKA (reference sequence). This chain's CDR3 is CSAKNRLGYTF. In DNA form, the CDR3 reads TGCAGTGCTAAAAATCGCTTGGGCTACACCTTC.

The chain carries TRBV27 and TRBJ1-3, with D tentatively TRBD1 (5 bases). V lost 5 bases and J 7 bases, leaving 9 bases between the germline ends. The CDR3 runs to 12 residues. Germline lookup yields CDR1 MNHEY and CDR2 SMNVEV (reference sequence). DNA of the CDR3: TGTGCCAGCAGTGACAACAGGAACACCATATATTTT. Protein sequence: CASSDNRNTIYF.

The chain has TRBV3-1 (or the pseudogene TRBV3-2) and TRBJ2-1; D may be TRBD1 or TRBD2 (7 bases each). V lost 4 bases to trimming and J lost 8 bases, with 15 bases between them. The CDR3 runs to 14 residues. The V gene's germline CDR1 is LGHDT and CDR2 YNNKEL (reference sequence). CDR3 bases: TGTGCCAGCAGCCGGCTACAGGGGAGGGATGAGCAGTTCTTC. It codes for CASSRLQGRDEQFF.

J is TRBJ1-4 and V is TRBV5-6, with TRBD1 matching over 9 bases. The CDR3 loop spans 15 amino acids. Germline-derived CDR1 and CDR2 are SGHDT and YYEEEE. V lost 4 bases and J lost 8; bases outside the gene matches: 9. CDR3 DNA sequence: TGTGCCAGCAGCGCCGGGACAGGGTATGGGGAAAAACTGTTTTTT. Protein sequence: CASSAGTGYGEKLFF.

The chain is built from TRBV7-3 and TRBJ1-1; D possibly corresponds to TRBD1 (5 bases). This CDR3 is 13 amino acids long. Looked up from germline, CDR1 is SGHTA and CDR2 is FQGTGA. V was trimmed by 2 bases and J by 9 bases, leaving 13 bases between them. CDR3 nucleotides: TGTGCCAGCAGCTTAGGAGACAGTGACAAAGCTTTCTTT. It encodes CASSLGDSDKAFF.